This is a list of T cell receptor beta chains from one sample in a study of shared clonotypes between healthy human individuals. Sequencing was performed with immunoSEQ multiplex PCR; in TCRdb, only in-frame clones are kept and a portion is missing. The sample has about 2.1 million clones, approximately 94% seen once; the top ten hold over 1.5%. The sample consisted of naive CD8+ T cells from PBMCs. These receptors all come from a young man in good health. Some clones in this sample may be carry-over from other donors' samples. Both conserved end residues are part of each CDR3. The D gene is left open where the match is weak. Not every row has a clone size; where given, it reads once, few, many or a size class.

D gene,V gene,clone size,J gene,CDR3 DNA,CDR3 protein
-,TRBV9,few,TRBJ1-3,TGTGCCAGCAGCGTAGTTCCATCTGGAAACACCATATATTTT,CASSVVPSGNTIYF
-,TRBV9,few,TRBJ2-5,TGTGCCAGCAGCGCCATGGCGGCACCTCAAGAGACCCAGTACTTC,CASSAMAAPQETQYF
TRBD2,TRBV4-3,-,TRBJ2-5,TGCGCCAGCAGCTCGCGGACTAGCGGTACCCAAGAGACCCAGTACTTC,CASSSRTSGTQETQYF
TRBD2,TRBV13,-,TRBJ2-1,TGTGCCAGCAGCCCGACCTCTAGCGGGATGCAGTTCTTC,CASSPTSSGMQFF
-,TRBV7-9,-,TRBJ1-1,TGTGCCAGCAGCTTAGCTCAGGGTGTCAACACTGAAGCTTTCTTT,CASSLAQGVNTEAFF
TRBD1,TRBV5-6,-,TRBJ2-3,TGTGCCAGCAGCACCGGGACAGGGAGCACAGATACGCAGTATTTT,CASSTGTGSTDTQYF
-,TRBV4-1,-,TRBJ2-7,TGCGCCAGCAGCCAAGCAAGGGGGGGCGAGCAGTACTTC,CASSQARGGEQYF
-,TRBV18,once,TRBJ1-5,TGTGCCAGCTCACAAGAGCCACTTGGCAATCAGCCCCAGCATTTT,CASSQEPLGNQPQHF
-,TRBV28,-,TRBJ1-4,TGTGCCAGCAGTTTAATTCCCAGGGATCAGTCTAATGAAAAACTGTTTTTT,CASSLIPRDQSNEKLFF
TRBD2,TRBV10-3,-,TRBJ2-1,TGTGCCATCAGCCCGGGACTAGCGTTTGAGCAGTTCTTC,CAISPGLAFEQFF
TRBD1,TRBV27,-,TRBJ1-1,TGTGCCAGCGGCAGGACAGGGATCGCGGAAGCTTTCTTT,CASGRTGIAEAFF
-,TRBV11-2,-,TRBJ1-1,TGTGCCAGCAGCTTATATCGGCAGCCTCACACTGAAGCTTTCTTT,CASSLYRQPHTEAFF
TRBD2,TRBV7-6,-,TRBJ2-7,TGTGCCAGCAGCACGAGCGGGACCTACGAGCAGTACTTC,CASSTSGTYEQYF
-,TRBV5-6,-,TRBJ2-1,TGTGCCAGCAGCTTAGGGCTCCACGAGCAGTTCTTC,CASSLGLHEQFF
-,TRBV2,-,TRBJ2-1,TGTGCCAGCAGTGATAATTTTATGAATGAGCAGTTCTTC,CASSDNFMNEQFF
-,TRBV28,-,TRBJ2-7,TGTGCCAACAGTTTAGACGCAGGGGGGTACGAGCAGTACTTC,CANSLDAGGYEQYF
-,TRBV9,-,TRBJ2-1,TGTGCCAGCAGCGTGGGTGGGGGCAATGAGCAGTTCTTC,CASSVGGGNEQFF
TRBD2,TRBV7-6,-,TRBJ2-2,TGTGCCAGCGCGGGGGACACCGGGGAGCTGTTTTTT,CASAGDTGELFF
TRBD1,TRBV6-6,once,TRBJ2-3,TGTGCCAGCAACAGGGGGCCCACAGATACGCAGTATTTT,CASNRGPTDTQYF
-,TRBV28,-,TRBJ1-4,TGTGCCAGCAGTCCCCCCGGGGCAGTGGCTAATGAAAAACTGTTTTTT,CASSPPGAVANEKLFF
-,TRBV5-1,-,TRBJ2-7,TGCGCCAGCAGCAGCCCCCCATCCGGGAACTACGAGCAGTACTTC,CASSSPPSGNYEQYF
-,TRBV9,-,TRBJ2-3,TGTGCCAGCAGCGTAGGGCAGGGACGGACAGATACGCAGTATTTT,CASSVGQGRTDTQYF
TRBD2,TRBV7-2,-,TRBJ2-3,TGTGCCAGCAGCTTACCGCTAGCGGCAGATACGCAGTATTTT,CASSLPLAADTQYF